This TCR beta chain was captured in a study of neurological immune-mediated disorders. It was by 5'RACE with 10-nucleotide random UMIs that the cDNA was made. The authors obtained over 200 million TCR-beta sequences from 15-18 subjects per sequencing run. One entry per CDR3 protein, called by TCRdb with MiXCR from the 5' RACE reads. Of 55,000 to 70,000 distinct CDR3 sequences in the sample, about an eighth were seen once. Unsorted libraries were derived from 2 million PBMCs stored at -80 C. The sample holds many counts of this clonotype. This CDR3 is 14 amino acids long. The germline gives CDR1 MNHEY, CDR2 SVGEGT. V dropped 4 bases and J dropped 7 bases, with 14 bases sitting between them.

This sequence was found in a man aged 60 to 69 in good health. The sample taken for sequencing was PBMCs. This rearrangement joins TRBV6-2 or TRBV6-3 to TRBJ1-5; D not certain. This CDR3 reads CASSSREYQQPQHF. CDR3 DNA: TGTGCCAGCAGTTCCCGGGAGTATCAACAGCCCCAGCATTTT.